This TCR beta chain comes out of a study of T cell responses to AZD1222 COVID-19 vaccine. Of note for this clone: Its antigen is not known.

Study observations and caveats: Mapped onto spike, vaccine-associated CD4 TCRs spanned it and were dominant at 160-218 and 743-854. Two doses of AZD1222 preceded a rise in Spike-specific TCR breadth and depth.

V gave up 0 bases and J gave up 8 bases, with 8 bases separating them. The CDR3 is 13 amino acids. Using immunoSEQ multiplex PCR, the repertoire was profiled, and TCRdb retains in-frame clones only, with some absent. Of roughly 100,000 clones in the sample, 82% are singletons; the top ten hold 5%. The sample in question was peripheral blood, obtained on day 0 of AZD1222 vaccination. The chain is built from TRBV23-1 and TRBJ2-1; D is perhaps TRBD1 (5 bases). TRBV23-1 is annotated as an ORF whose role is uncertain. This receptor was identified in an adult in good health. The CDR3 nucleotides read TGCGCCAGCAGTCAATCGGTCAGGGATGAGCAGTTCTTC. The encoded protein is CASSQSVRDEQFF.